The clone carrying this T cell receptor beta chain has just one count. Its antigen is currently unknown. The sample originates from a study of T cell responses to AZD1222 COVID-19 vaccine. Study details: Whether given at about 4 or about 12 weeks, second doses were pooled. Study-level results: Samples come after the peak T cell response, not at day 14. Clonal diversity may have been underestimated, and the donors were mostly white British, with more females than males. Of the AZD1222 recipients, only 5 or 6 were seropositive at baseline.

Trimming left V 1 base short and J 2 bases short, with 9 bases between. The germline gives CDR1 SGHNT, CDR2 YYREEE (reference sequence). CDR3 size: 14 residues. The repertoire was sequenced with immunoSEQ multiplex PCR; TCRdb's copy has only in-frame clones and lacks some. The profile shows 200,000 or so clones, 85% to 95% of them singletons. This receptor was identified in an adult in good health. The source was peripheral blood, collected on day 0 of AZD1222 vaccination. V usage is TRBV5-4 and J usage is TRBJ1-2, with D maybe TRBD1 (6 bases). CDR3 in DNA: TGTGCCAGCAGCTTGACAGGGATGAACTATGGCTACACCTTC. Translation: CASSLTGMNYGYTF.